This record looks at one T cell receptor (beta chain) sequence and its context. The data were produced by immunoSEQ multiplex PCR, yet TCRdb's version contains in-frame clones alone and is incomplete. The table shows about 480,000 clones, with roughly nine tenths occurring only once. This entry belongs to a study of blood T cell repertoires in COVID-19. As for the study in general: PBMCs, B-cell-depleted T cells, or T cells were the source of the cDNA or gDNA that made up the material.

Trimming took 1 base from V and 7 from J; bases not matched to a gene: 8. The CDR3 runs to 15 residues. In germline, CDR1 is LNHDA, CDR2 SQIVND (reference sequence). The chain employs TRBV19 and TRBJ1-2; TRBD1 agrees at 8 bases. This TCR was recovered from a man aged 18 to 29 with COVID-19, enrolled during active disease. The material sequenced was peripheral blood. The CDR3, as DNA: TGTGCCAGTAGTATAGTAGGGGACAGGATACTTGGCTACACCTTC. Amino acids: CASSIVGDRILGYTF.